This TCR beta chain was retrieved from a study of blood T cell repertoires in COVID-19. Germline loops: CDR1 MNHNY, CDR2 SVGAGI (reference sequence). CDR3 length: 14 amino acids. V lost 5 bases, J lost 7 bases, and 11 bases stayed unmatched. Data came from immunoSEQ multiplex PCR; TCRdb stores just in-frame clones and leaves some out. The table includes about 100,000 clones, around 85% detected once. The receptor comes from a man aged 45 to 65 with active or convalescent COVID-19. Sample: peripheral blood. The genes are TRBV6-6 and TRBJ2-7; TRBD2 matches 7 bases. This chain's CDR3 is CASSDGLVAREQYF. The CDR3 bases are TGTGCCAGCAGTGACGGACTAGTAGCCAGAGAGCAGTACTTC.